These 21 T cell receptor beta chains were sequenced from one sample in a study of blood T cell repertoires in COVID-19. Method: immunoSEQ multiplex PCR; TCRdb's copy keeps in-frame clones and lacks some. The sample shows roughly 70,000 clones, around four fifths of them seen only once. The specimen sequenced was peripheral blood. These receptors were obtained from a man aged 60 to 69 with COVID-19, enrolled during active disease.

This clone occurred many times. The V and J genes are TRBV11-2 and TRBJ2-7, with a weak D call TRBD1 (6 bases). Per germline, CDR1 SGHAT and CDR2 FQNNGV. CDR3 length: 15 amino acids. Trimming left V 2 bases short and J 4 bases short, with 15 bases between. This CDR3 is CASSLFKGESYEQYF. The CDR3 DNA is TGTGCCAGCAGCTTATTTAAGGGGGAATCTTACGAGCAGTACTTC. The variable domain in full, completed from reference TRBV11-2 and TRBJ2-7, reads EAGVAQSPRYKIIEKRQSVAFWCNPISGHATLYWYQQILGQGPKLLIQFQNNGVVDDSQLPKDRFSAERLKGVDSTLKIQPAKLEDSAVYLCASSLFKGESYEQYFGPGTRLTVT.

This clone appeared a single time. CDR3 loop: CASSYTVSPYNEQFF. CDR3 nucleotide sequence: TGTGCCAGCAGTTACACCGTTAGTCCCTACAATGAGCAGTTCTTC. The rearrangement uses TRBV6-2 or TRBV6-3 and TRBJ2-1; D uncertain. The germline V gene has CDR1 MNHEY and CDR2 SVGEGT. V was pared by 2 bases and J by 2 bases, with 10 bases between. This CDR3 is 15 amino acids long.

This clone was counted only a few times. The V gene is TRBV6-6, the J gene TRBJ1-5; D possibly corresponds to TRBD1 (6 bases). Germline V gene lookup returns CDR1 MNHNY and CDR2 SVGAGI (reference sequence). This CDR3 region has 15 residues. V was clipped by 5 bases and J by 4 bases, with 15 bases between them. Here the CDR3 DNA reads TGTGCCAGCAGTAAACACCGGGACACTAATCAGCCCCAGCATTTT. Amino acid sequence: CASSKHRDTNQPQHF.

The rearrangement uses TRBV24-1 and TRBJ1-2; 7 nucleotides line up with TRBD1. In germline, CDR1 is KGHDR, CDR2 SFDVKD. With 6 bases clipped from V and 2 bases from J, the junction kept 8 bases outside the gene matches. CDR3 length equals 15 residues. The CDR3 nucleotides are TGTGCCACCAGTTCTGGACAGGTCGGGAACTATGGCTACACCTTC. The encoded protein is CATSSGQVGNYGYTF.

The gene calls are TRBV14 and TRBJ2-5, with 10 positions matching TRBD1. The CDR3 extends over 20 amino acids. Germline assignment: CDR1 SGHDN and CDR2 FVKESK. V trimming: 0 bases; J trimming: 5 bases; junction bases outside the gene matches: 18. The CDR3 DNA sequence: TGTGCCAGCAGCCAAGATAGGACAGGGGGATTGGCGGGAGGCTCGGAGACCCAGTACTTC. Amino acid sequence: CASSQDRTGGLAGGSETQYF.

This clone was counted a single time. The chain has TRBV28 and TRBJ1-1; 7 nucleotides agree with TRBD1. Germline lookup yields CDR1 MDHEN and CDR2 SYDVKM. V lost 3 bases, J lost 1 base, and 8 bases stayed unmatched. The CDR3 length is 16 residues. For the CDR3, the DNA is TGTGCCAGCAGTTTGGAGGGGGCGCGAGGGAACACTGAAGCTTTCTTT. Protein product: CASSLEGARGNTEAFF.

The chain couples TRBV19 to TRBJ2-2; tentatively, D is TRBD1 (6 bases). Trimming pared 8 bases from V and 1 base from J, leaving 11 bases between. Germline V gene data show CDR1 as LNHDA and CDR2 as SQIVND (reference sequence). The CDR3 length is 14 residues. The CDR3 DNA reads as TGTGCCAGTGGCAGGGGCGTGAACACCGGGGAGCTGTTTTTT. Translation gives CASGRGVNTGELFF.

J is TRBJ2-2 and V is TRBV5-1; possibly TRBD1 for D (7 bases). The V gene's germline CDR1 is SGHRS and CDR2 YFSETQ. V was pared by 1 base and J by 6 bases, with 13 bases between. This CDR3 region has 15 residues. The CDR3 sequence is CASSLSQGEAGELFF. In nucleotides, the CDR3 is TGCGCCAGCAGCTTGAGCCAGGGGGAGGCCGGGGAGCTGTTTTTT.

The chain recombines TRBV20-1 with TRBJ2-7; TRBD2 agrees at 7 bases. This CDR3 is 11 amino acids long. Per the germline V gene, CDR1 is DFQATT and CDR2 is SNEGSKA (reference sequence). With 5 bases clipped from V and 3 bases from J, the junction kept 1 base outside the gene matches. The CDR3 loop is CSASGGYEQYF. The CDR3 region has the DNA TGCAGTGCTTCGGGGGGCTACGAGCAGTACTTC.

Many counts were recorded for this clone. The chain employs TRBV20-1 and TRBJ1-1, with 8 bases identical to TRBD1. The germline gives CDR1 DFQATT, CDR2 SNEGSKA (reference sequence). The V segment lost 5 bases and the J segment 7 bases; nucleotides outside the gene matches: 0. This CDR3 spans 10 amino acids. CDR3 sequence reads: CSAGQGEAFF. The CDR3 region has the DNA TGCAGTGCTGGACAGGGTGAAGCTTTCTTT.

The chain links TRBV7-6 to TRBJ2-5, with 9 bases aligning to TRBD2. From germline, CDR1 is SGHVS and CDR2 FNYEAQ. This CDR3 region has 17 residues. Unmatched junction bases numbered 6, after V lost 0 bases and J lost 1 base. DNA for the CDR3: TGTGCCAGCAGCTTAGCGCGGGAGGGAGGCCCCCAAGAGACCCAGTACTTC. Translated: CASSLAREGGPQETQYF.

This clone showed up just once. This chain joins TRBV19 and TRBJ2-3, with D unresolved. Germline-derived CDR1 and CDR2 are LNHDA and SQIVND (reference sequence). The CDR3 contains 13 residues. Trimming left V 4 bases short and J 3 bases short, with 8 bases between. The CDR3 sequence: CASSNRYTDTQYF. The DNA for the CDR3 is TGTGCCAGTAGTAATCGCTATACAGATACGCAGTATTTT. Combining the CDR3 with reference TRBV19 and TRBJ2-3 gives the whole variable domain DGGITQSPKYLFRKEGQNVTLSCEQNLNHDAMYWYRQDPGQGLRLIYYSQIVNDFQKGDIAEGYSVSREKKESFPLTVTSAQKNPTAFYLCASSNRYTDTQYFGPGTRLTVL.

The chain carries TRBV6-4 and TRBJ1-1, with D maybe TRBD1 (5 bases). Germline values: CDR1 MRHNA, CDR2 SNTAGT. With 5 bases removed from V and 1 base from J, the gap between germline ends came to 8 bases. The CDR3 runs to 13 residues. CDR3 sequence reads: CASSQGPNTEAFF. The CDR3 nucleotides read TGTGCCAGCAGTCAGGGCCCGAACACTGAAGCTTTCTTT.

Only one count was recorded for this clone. The DNA for the CDR3 is TGTGCCAGCAGGTCGGGACAGGGGGATGGCACACCCCTCCACTTT. As protein: CASRSGQGDGTPLHF. The V and J genes are TRBV5-5 and TRBJ1-6; 11 bases are shared with TRBD1. The V and J ends lost 5 bases and 11 bases, in that order; junction bases with no gene match: 9. The length of the CDR3 is 15 residues. Germline CDR1 SGHKS, CDR2 YYEKEE (reference sequence).

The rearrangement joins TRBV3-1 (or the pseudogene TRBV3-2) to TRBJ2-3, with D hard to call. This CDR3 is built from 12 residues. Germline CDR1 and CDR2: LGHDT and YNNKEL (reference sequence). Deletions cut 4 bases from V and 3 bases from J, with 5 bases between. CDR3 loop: CASSPETDTQYF. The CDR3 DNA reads TGTGCCAGCAGCCCCGAGACAGATACGCAGTATTTT.

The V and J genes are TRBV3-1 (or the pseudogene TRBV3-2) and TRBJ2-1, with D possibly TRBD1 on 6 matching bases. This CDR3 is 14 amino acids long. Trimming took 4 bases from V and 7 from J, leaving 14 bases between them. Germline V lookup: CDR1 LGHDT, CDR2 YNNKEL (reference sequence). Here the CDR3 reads CASSPRGQFNEQFF. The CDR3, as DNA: TGTGCCAGCAGCCCCCGGGGACAATTTAATGAGCAGTTCTTC.

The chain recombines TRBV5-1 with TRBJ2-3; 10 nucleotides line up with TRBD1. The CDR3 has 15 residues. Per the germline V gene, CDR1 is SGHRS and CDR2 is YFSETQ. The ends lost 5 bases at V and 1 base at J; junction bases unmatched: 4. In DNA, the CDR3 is TGCGCCAGCAGGACCGGGACAGGGGGCACAGATACGCAGTATTTT. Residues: CASRTGTGGTDTQYF.

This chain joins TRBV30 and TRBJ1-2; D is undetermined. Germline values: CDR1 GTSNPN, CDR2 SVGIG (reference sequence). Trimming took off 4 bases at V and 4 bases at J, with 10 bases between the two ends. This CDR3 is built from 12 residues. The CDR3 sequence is CAWTKLLYGYTF. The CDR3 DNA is TGTGCCTGGACGAAGCTGCTCTATGGCTACACCTTC.

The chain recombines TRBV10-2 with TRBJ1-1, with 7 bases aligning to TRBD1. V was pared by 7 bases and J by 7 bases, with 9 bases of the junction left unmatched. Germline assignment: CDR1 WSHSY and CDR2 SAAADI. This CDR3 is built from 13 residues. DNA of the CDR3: TGCGCCAGCAATTCACAGGGGACCGGTGAAGCTTTCTTT. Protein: CASNSQGTGEAFF.

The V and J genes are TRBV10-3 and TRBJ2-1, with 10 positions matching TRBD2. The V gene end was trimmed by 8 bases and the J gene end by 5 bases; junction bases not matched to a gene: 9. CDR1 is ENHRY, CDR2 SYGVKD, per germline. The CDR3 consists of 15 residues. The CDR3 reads CAIDAGTSDHNEQFF. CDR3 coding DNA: TGTGCCATCGACGCCGGGACTAGCGACCACAATGAGCAGTTCTTC.

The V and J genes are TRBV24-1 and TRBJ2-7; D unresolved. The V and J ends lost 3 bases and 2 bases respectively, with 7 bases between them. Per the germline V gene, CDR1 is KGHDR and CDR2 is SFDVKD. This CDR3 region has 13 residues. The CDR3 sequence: CATSDATAYEQYF. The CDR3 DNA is TGTGCCACCAGTGATGCCACTGCCTACGAGCAGTACTTC.